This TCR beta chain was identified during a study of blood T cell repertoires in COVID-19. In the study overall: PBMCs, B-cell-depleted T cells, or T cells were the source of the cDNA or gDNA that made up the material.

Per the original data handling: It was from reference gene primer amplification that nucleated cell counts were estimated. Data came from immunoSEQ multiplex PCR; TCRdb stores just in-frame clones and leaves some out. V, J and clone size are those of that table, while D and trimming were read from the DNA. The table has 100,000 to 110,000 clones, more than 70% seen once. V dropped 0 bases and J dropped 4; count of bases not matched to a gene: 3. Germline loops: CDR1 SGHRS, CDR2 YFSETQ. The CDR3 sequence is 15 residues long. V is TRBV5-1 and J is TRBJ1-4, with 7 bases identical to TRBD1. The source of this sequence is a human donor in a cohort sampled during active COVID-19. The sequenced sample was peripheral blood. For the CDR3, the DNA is TGCGCCAGCAGCTTGGAGGGACAGTTTAATGAAAAACTGTTTTTT. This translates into CASSLEGQFNEKLFF.